This is a list of T cell receptor beta chains from one sample in a study of blood T cell repertoires in COVID-19. The data were produced by immunoSEQ multiplex PCR, yet TCRdb's version contains in-frame clones alone and is incomplete. The sample contains about 61,000 clones, 70% to 85% of which appear only once. Material for sequencing was peripheral blood. The origin of the receptors is a woman in her 70s with acute or convalescent COVID-19. CDR3s include the opening cysteine and the closing phenylalanine or tryptophan. D genes are given only for firm matches. Some rows have no size entry. The others give once, few or many, or a class for an expanded clone.

TGTGCCAGTGAGGGACAGGGGCTAAACACCATATATTTT,CASEGQGLNTIYF,-,TRBJ1-3,TRBV6-6,TRBD1
TGTGCCAGCAGTTCCCCATTAGGGGCTAACTATGGCTACACCTTC,CASSSPLGANYGYTF,few,TRBJ1-2,TRBV28,-
TGCGCCACCAAGCCCACTAGCGGCTCCTACAATGAGCAGTTCTTC,CATKPTSGSYNEQFF,-,TRBJ2-1,TRBV5-1,TRBD2
TGTGCCAGCAGCGACGAGACTTACAATGAGCAGTTCTTC,CASSDETYNEQFF,-,TRBJ2-1,TRBV7-6,-
TGCGCCAGCAGCCGACTGGACAGGGGGGTTTACGAGCAGTACTTC,CASSRLDRGVYEQYF,few,TRBJ2-7,TRBV4-1,TRBD1
TGTGCCAGCAGCGTGCGGGGGAGCTCCTACGAGCAGTACTTC,CASSVRGSSYEQYF,few,TRBJ2-7,TRBV9,TRBD2
TGTGCCAGCAGCTACAGGGGCGATATCTCTGGCTACACCTTC,CASSYRGDISGYTF,-,TRBJ1-2,TRBV28,TRBD1
TGTGCCAGCAGGGGACTACCGGGGTACCAAGAGACCCAGTACTTC,CASRGLPGYQETQYF,-,TRBJ2-5,TRBV27,TRBD2
TGTGCCTGGAAACACAGGGGTCGAGGAGAGCAGTACTTC,CAWKHRGRGEQYF,-,TRBJ2-7,TRBV30,TRBD1
TGTGCCAGCAGCAGGGGGGAGAGCTATGGCTACACCTTC,CASSRGESYGYTF,-,TRBJ1-2,TRBV2,TRBD1
TGCGCCAGCAGCCAAGAACATCGGGGCGGAGGGGAAAAACTGTTTTTT,CASSQEHRGGGEKLFF,once,TRBJ1-4,TRBV4-3,-
TGTGCCACCCAGACAGGGTCGGGCAATCAGCCCCAGCATTTT,CATQTGSGNQPQHF,-,TRBJ1-5,TRBV19,TRBD1
TGTGCCAGCATGCGGACAGGGGGTCCTCTAAATCAGCCCCAGCATTTT,CASMRTGGPLNQPQHF,-,TRBJ1-5,TRBV2,TRBD1
TGTGCCAGCAACACAGGGTTTGACTCCTACGAGCAGTACTTC,CASNTGFDSYEQYF,-,TRBJ2-7,TRBV2,-
TGTGCCAGCAGCTTTGGACAGGGAGGAGCAGATACGCAGTATTTT,CASSFGQGGADTQYF,-,TRBJ2-3,TRBV5-4,TRBD1
TGTGCCAGCAGCCCACGAATCCCGGGGAACACTGAAGCTTTCTTT,CASSPRIPGNTEAFF,once,TRBJ1-1,TRBV7-9,-
TGTGCCAGCAGCGGATGGGGGGGCCAAGAGACCCAGTACTTC,CASSGWGGQETQYF,-,TRBJ2-5,TRBV9,TRBD2
TGTGCCAGCAGCCAAGGAGGTCTAACTTACTATGGCTACACCTTC,CASSQGGLTYYGYTF,-,TRBJ1-2,TRBV3-1/TRBV3-2,-
TGTGCCAGCAGAGGACAGTACACCGGGGAGCTGTTTTTT,CASRGQYTGELFF,few,TRBJ2-2,TRBV6-5,-
TGTGCCAGCAGCCCTTGGACTAGCGGGGGCACAGATACGCAGTATTTT,CASSPWTSGGTDTQYF,few,TRBJ2-3,TRBV3-1/TRBV3-2,TRBD2
TGTGCCAGCAGTTCCACAGGGCTTGGCTACACCTTC,CASSSTGLGYTF,once,TRBJ1-2,TRBV28,-
TGTGCCAGCAGCCTAACAGGGCTCATGAACACTGAAGCTTTCTTT,CASSLTGLMNTEAFF,-,TRBJ1-1,TRBV28,-
TGTGCCAGCAGCTTGGATCGGGAAGGGCCCCAGCATTTT,CASSLDREGPQHF,-,TRBJ1-5,TRBV5-4,-
TGTGCCAGCAGTTTTAACCTCGCGGAGACCCAGTACTTC,CASSFNLAETQYF,-,TRBJ2-5,TRBV2,-
TGTGCCAGCAGTTGGACAGGGCTGGAGACCCAGTACTTC,CASSWTGLETQYF,-,TRBJ2-5,TRBV6-6,TRBD1
TGCGCCAGCAGCTTGTGGTACAGCTCCTACAATGAGCAGTTCTTC,CASSLWYSSYNEQFF,-,TRBJ2-1,TRBV5-1,-
TGCGCCAGCAGGGAGGGTCCCGGGGGCAATCAGCCCCAGCATTTT,CASREGPGGNQPQHF,-,TRBJ1-5,TRBV5-1,-
TGCGCCAGCAGCGTAGGACGCAGCGGCCCAGATACGCAGTATTTT,CASSVGRSGPDTQYF,-,TRBJ2-3,TRBV5-1,-
TGTGCCAGCAGCCCTACCTTCGGCTATGGCTACACCTTC,CASSPTFGYGYTF,-,TRBJ1-2,TRBV6-2/TRBV6-3,-
TGTGCCAGCAGCTTAGGAGGGACAGGGAATCAGCCCCAGCATTTT,CASSLGGTGNQPQHF,few,TRBJ1-5,TRBV7-2,TRBD1
TGCGCCAGCAGCTCCGCCTCAGGGACTCGGGACACTGAAGCTTTCTTT,CASSSASGTRDTEAFF,-,TRBJ1-1,TRBV5-1,-
TGTGCCAGCCGAGCGAGAAACAATGAGCAGTTCTTC,CASRARNNEQFF,-,TRBJ2-1,TRBV6-5,-
TGTGCCAGCAGCTCCCAGGGGGCCCTGGGTGAAAAACTGTTTTTT,CASSSQGALGEKLFF,few,TRBJ1-4,TRBV5-8,TRBD1
TGTGCCAGCAGTTACAGGGGGATGACCGAGCAGTACTTC,CASSYRGMTEQYF,-,TRBJ2-7,TRBV25-1,TRBD1
TGTGCCAGCAGCTTAGGGGAGTCGGGTGAAAAACTGTTTTTT,CASSLGESGEKLFF,-,TRBJ1-4,TRBV7-9,-
TGCGCCAGCAGCTTGCAGGGTTCGGACACAGATACGCAGTATTTT,CASSLQGSDTDTQYF,-,TRBJ2-3,TRBV5-1,-
TGTGCCAGCAGCCACTCCTCGGACAGGCATGGCTACACCTTC,CASSHSSDRHGYTF,-,TRBJ1-2,TRBV3-1/TRBV3-2,TRBD1
TGCCTCCTACTCTCACCCTATGGCTACACCTTC,CLLLSPYGYTF,-,TRBJ1-2,TRBV20-1,-
TGTGCCAGCAGTGCGGACAGGGGGTCCTACAATGAGCAGTTCTTC,CASSADRGSYNEQFF,-,TRBJ2-1,TRBV27,TRBD1
TGTGCCAGCAGCTTGGCTCCCGGGGTTGGAAACACCATATATTTT,CASSLAPGVGNTIYF,-,TRBJ1-3,TRBV5-4,-
TGTGCCAGCTCACCATTCCAGGAAGGGGATAACTATGGCTACACCTTC,CASSPFQEGDNYGYTF,-,TRBJ1-2,TRBV18,-
TGTGCCAGCTCACCCAGCGGGGGGTATACAGATACGCAGTATTTT,CASSPSGGYTDTQYF,few,TRBJ2-3,TRBV18,TRBD2
TGTGCCAGCAGCCAAGGGGTCGCGGGTCGAGGAGGCTACACCTTC,CASSQGVAGRGGYTF,-,TRBJ1-2,TRBV4-2,-
TGTGCCAGCAGCTCACTCCAAGAGCAGTTCTTC,CASSSLQEQFF,-,TRBJ2-1,TRBV9,-
TGTGCCAGCAGCTTGGGAGGGGAAAAACTGTTTTTT,CASSLGGEKLFF,-,TRBJ1-4,TRBV5-6,-
TGTGCCAGCAGCCCCGGGACTAGGGAGACCCAGTACTTC,CASSPGTRETQYF,-,TRBJ2-5,TRBV5-6,TRBD2
TGTGCCAGTGCCAAGGGGGCGAGCAATCAGCCCCAGCATTTT,CASAKGASNQPQHF,-,TRBJ1-5,TRBV7-2,TRBD1
TGTGCCAGCAGGATACAGGGGGGAGGTGAAGCTTTCTTT,CASRIQGGGEAFF,-,TRBJ1-1,TRBV7-9,TRBD1
TGTGCCAGCAGCCCCGGGGGATTCGCGAACACCGGGGAGCTGTTTTTT,CASSPGGFANTGELFF,-,TRBJ2-2,TRBV5-4,-
TGCGCCAGCAGCTCGGGACAGGGGGCTGAAAAACTGTTTTTT,CASSSGQGAEKLFF,few,TRBJ1-4,TRBV5-1,TRBD1
TGCGCCAGCAGCCGGGCCCTACCGGGGTCCACAGATACGCAGTATTTT,CASSRALPGSTDTQYF,-,TRBJ2-3,TRBV4-1,-
TGCGCCAGCAGCCCCTCCCGGTCAGGGGGCGGGGATACGCAGTATTTT,CASSPSRSGGGDTQYF,-,TRBJ2-3,TRBV4-1,TRBD1
TGTGCCAGCAGCGCCCCCCCCAGCAGGGGCTATGGCTACACCTTC,CASSAPPSRGYGYTF,-,TRBJ1-2,TRBV7-8,-
TGTGCCAGCAGTCCGAACTCAAATGGCGCGGGGGGCTTAGAGACCCAGTACTTC,CASSPNSNGAGGLETQYF,-,TRBJ2-5,TRBV5-4,TRBD2
TGTGCCAGCAGTCGTGCGACAGGGATGAACACTGAAGCTTTCTTT,CASSRATGMNTEAFF,once,TRBJ1-1,TRBV3-1/TRBV3-2,TRBD1
TGTGCCAGCAGTCTCCAGAATTCACCCCTCCACTTT,CASSLQNSPLHF,-,TRBJ1-6,TRBV2,-
TGTGCCAGCAGTTACGGTCGGGGATCCTACAATGAGCAGTTCTTC,CASSYGRGSYNEQFF,-,TRBJ2-1,TRBV6-5,-
TGTGCCAGCAGCTTTCCAGCGGGGGGTGAGAACACCGGGGAGCTGTTTTTT,CASSFPAGGENTGELFF,few,TRBJ2-2,TRBV7-2,TRBD2
TGTGCCAGCAGCTTGGGAGTACAGCCTTTCTATGGCTACACCTTC,CASSLGVQPFYGYTF,-,TRBJ1-2,TRBV5-4,-
TGTGCCAGCAGTTTAATCGGGGGTTTGGAGTTCTTC,CASSLIGGLEFF,-,TRBJ2-1,TRBV27,-